Presented here are 4 T cell receptor beta chains from one specimen sequenced in a study of blood T cell repertoires in COVID-19. The data were produced by immunoSEQ multiplex PCR, yet TCRdb's version contains in-frame clones alone and is incomplete. The data hold about 180,000 clones, with less than 85% observed a single time. Source material: peripheral blood. The receptors shown here come from a human donor in a cohort sampled during active COVID-19.

The chain joins TRBV6-5 to TRBJ1-1; 7 bases line up with TRBD1. The CDR3 length is 14 residues. Germline V gives CDR1 MNHEY, CDR2 SVGAGI. Trimming cost V 6 bases and J 8 bases; bases outside gene matches: 12. As DNA, the CDR3 is TGTGCCAGCAGCTCCTTGCCTAGACAGGGAGAAGCTTTCTTT. It translates to CASSSLPRQGEAFF.

The table lists this clone with a count of one. This chain joins TRBV7-9 and TRBJ2-2; 8 positions agree with TRBD2. Germline V gene sequence: CDR1 SEHNR, CDR2 FQNEAQ (reference sequence). V lost 1 base, J lost 3 bases, and 4 bases stayed unmatched. This CDR3 has 16 residues. This CDR3 is CASSLGTGGDTGELFF. The CDR3 DNA reads as TGTGCCAGCAGCTTAGGTACCGGGGGGGACACCGGGGAGCTGTTTTTT.

V usage is TRBV5-1 and J usage is TRBJ2-3; TRBD2 matches 13 bases. Germline-derived CDR1 and CDR2 are SGHRS and YFSETQ. The length of the CDR3 is 16 residues. Trimming took 4 bases from V and 3 from J; bases not matched to a gene: 5. The CDR3 DNA is TGCGCCAGCAGCCAGACTAGCGGGGGGCCAACAGATACGCAGTATTTT. This encodes CASSQTSGGPTDTQYF.

This chain uses TRBV30 with TRBJ2-6; D gene ambiguous. The germline V and J ends were trimmed by 3 bases and 1 base, with 16 bases remaining between them. Germline V gene lookup returns CDR1 GTSNPN and CDR2 SVGIG (reference sequence). This CDR3 is 17 amino acids long. The CDR3 DNA follows: TGTGCCTGGAGGGGTGTTGTGCAGAGGTCTGGGGCCAACGTCCTGACTTTC. Translating gives CAWRGVVQRSGANVLTF.